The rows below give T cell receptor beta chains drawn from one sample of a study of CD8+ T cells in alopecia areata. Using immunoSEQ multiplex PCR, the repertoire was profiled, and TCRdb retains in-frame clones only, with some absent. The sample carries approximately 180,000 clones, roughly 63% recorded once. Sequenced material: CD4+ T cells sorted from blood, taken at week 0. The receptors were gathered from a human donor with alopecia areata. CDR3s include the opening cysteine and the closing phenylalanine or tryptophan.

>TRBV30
CARGDGQETQYF
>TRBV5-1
CASSLAQGGHEQYF
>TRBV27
CASRSWASEGEKLFF
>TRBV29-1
CSVARVPYEQYF
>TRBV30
CAWSALASEQFF
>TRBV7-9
CASSPQGAGNQPQHF
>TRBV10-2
CATGGSDEQFF
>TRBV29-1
CSVSRGPESPLHF
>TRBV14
CASSQEGSRTSVSQETQYF
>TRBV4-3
CASSQEGRGAYEQYF
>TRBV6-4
CASSPMGPRNEQFF
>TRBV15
CATSRDPTDQPQHF
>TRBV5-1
CASSLMGRVEETQYF
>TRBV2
CASSGQPRIYGYTF
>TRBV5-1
CASSDGRDYGYTF
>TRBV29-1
CSVEWGLEADTQYF
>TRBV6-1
CASSEASGGAYNEQFF
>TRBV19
CASSYRKSGRSSYNEQFF
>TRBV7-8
CASSLVGTQSNQPQHF
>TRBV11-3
CASSLPEVLAGVAGELFF
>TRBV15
CATSKGTGNYGYTF